The rows below give T cell receptor beta chains drawn from one sample of a study of cytomegalovirus exposure and HLA in healthy donors. TCRdb's copy holds only in-frame clones and misses some; the assay was immunoSEQ multiplex PCR. The sample records some 66,000 clones, roughly 80% being singletons. Sample: PBMCs. These receptors originate from a man in his sixties in good health and CMV-seropositive. The CDR3 runs from the conserved cysteine through the conserved F or W. Each record gives: V gene, D gene, clone size, J gene, CDR3 DNA, CDR3 protein. The D gene is left open where the match is weak. Not every row has a clone size; where given, it reads once, few, many or a size class.

TRBV5-8,.,.,TRBJ1-5,TGTGCCAGCAGCTTTCAGTCAACAGGGAAGGGTCAGTCCCAGCATTTT,CASSFQSTGKGQSQHF
TRBV10-3,.,few,TRBJ2-7,TGTGCCATCAGTGAAATATCGGGGTACGAGCAGTACTTC,CAISEISGYEQYF
TRBV7-8,TRBD2,.,TRBJ2-2,TGTGCCAGCAACCAACGGGCTAGCGGGGGCACCGGGGAGCTGTTTTTT,CASNQRASGGTGELFF
TRBV5-1,TRBD1,.,TRBJ1-1,TGCGCCAGCAGCTTGGGAGGACAGGGGGGGGTGACTGAAGCTTTCTTT,CASSLGGQGGVTEAFF
TRBV6-1,TRBD1,.,TRBJ1-1,TGTGCCAGCAGTCCGGACAGGGGGCGAGAAGCTTTCTTT,CASSPDRGREAFF
TRBV5-6,.,.,TRBJ1-4,TGTGCCAGCAGCTTAGAGGGGGTGGAAAAACTGTTTTTT,CASSLEGVEKLFF
TRBV2,.,.,TRBJ2-3,TGTGCCAGCAGAGCCCTCCGGGAAAGGGACTCTAGCACAGATACGCAGTATTTT,CASRALRERDSSTDTQYF
TRBV5-1,TRBD1,.,TRBJ1-2,TGCGCCAGCAGCGCGATGGGGACAGGGGCCGATGGCTACACCTTC,CASSAMGTGADGYTF
TRBV4-1,.,.,TRBJ1-1,TGCGCCAGCAGCCAAGATGGGGGGGAGGGCACTGAAGCTTTCTTT,CASSQDGGEGTEAFF
TRBV11-2,.,.,TRBJ2-7,TGTGCCAGCAGACAGGGAAGCTCCTACGAGCAGTACTTC,CASRQGSSYEQYF